This T cell receptor (beta chain) was captured in a study of Ad26.COV2.S vaccination and SARS-CoV-2 variants. Study-level results: Participants given vaccine showed non-spike TCR breadth similar to that of placebo recipients.

Profiling relied on immunoSEQ multiplex PCR, and the TCRdb table lists in-frame clones only, not all of them. This table has 250,000 or so clones, around 88% appearing once. This clone was counted once. Its antigen is not identified. The treatment: roughly 18 received Ad26.COV2.S at low or high dose, single or two shots; roughly 5 received placebo; per-sample allocation not given. Sampling was done on day 63 after the first vaccine or placebo injection. This TCR was recovered from a person aged 18 to 59 who received the Ad26.COV2.S COVID-19 vaccine or a placebo. Sequenced material: peripheral blood, taken in a trial of Ad26.COV2.S vaccine versus placebo.

CDR3 residues: CASSGSGQGSPETQYF. CDR3 coding DNA: TGTGCCAGCAGCGGTTCGGGACAGGGCTCCCCCGAGACCCAGTACTTC. The rearrangement joins TRBV25-1 to TRBJ2-5, with 9 positions matching TRBD1. This CDR3 has 16 residues. Per germline, CDR1 MGHDK and CDR2 SYGVNS. V lost 6 bases and J lost 5; bases outside the gene matches: 13.